This TCR beta chain emerged from a study of cytomegalovirus exposure and HLA in healthy donors listed by TCRdb under 2017. Study-level background: An earlier analysis of roughly 500 of the donors reported 250 to 300 Gb of sequence data and around 120 million unique TCR beta sequences obtained from around 170 million T cells. Approximately 310 gigabases of sequencing data and some 85 million unique TCR sequences were included in an early release covering about 700 HLA-typed donors. Of the 398 genotyped donors, roughly 80% fell in the genetic ancestry cluster associated with self-reported Caucasian donors. The study was designed to test whether signatures of past pathogen exposure could be identified by cataloging public T cell receptors. The study profiled the T cell repertoires of approximately 700 subjects by immunosequencing and related them to cytomegalovirus serostatus. In addition to the first cohort of approximately 670 subjects, a separate validation cohort of under 150 different subjects was used. High-throughput TCR immunosequencing, statistical association of individual TCRs with disease status, and machine learning were combined to predict cytomegalovirus infection status. In a later analysis, previously published TCR beta repertoires from fewer than 750 donors were re-analyzed and high-resolution HLA genotyping was added so that TCR occurrence patterns could be studied. Rather than drawing on any new phenotypic data, the later analysis identified candidate immune exposures from TCR beta sequences and the way those sequences occurred across donors. In an earlier analysis of roughly 600 of the donors, high-throughput TCR beta sequencing was used to judge whether each TCR beta V gene segment behaved as functional or pseudogenic. Alongside the repertoire data, information on donor age, sex, ethnicity and CMV serostatus was compiled. In a later genetic analysis, genome-wide SNP genotypes for 398 of the 666 donors were used, and that subset was treated as a discovery cohort. All discovery cohort repertoires had been generated using a single sequencing platform. Class I and class II HLA loci were covered by the typing at four-digit resolution. The number of typed donors differed by locus: about 620-630 for A, B, C, DRB1 and DQB1; about 520 for DQA1; 606 for DPA1; and 400 to 480 for DPB1. Five DR-DQ haplotypes were handled as single units for association and clustering because linkage in the cohort was strong. On average, roughly 240,000 unique TCR beta nucleotide sequences were sequenced per donor among a few hundred genotyped donors of the cohort, with 15% to 20% of those sequences being non-productive. General conclusions and limits of the study: In a later analysis, HLA-associated TCR beta chains showed more clonal expansion and lower generation probabilities than non-associated chains that were equally common. In vitro tests confirmed that a few of the cytomegalovirus-associated TCR beta chains recognize cytomegalovirus antigens. The classifier was reported to diagnose cytomegalovirus status with high specificity and sensitivity in both the original cohort and the validation cohort. An association between a missense DCLRE1C variant and V-gene and J-gene trimming of TCR beta chains was found in a later genetic analysis and replicated in an independent cohort. Linkage disequilibrium might explain the correlated functional status among segregating V segments, but an unknown experimental factor could not be ruled out. A later analysis associated around 16,000 TCR beta sequences with specific HLA alleles at a false discovery rate of 0.05. The earlier analysis of approximately 540 of the donors excluded fewer than 20 rarely observed V segments, including chromosome 9 orphons, because counts were too low. Most TCR sequences were observed very rarely across donors, whereas some public TCRs were present in many individuals. Strong co-occurrence of HLA alleles, especially DR and DQ, made assigning TCR associations to individual alleles difficult. A later analysis found that TCR association rates varied across HLA loci, with DRB1 alleles showing the most associated TCRs and HLA-C alleles the fewest. The study listed 164 TCR beta chains as associated with cytomegalovirus. Because the 87-base-pair reads could not distinguish some IMGT-functional V segments, including TRBV6-2 and TRBV6-3, those segments were excluded. Broadly in line with IMGT annotations, most TCR beta V segments showed up in productive rearrangements about 87% or about 30% of the time in an earlier analysis of roughly 590 of the donors. In a later analysis, most CMV-associated TCR beta chains were found to appear HLA-restricted, with HLA associations seemingly driven largely by CMV exposure. In a later analysis, several top co-occurrence clusters were reported to appear linked to parvovirus B19, influenza, CMV and Epstein-Barr virus. A further reported finding was that TCR beta sequences accurately predicted the HLA-A and HLA-B alleles for most subjects in the first cohort. Because HLA typing was missing for some donors at each locus, association tests included only the typed subset. According to a later genetic analysis, donors in an Asian-associated ancestry cluster had fewer N-insertions in productive TCRs than the approximately 670-donor mean. Roughly uniform sequencing depth across donors was assumed in presence/absence analyses, although this assumption may not hold. A group of highly shared sequence variants was considered likely to be a technical artifact of the sequencing pipeline. According to the authors, the approach could potentially be generalized to other disease states and immunological phenotypes. For the cohort, immune exposure information was limited to CMV serostatus. This cohort had only TCR beta chains sequenced, and the lack of alpha or paired-chain data limited which features could be detected.

The germline V gene encodes CDR1 LNHNV and CDR2 YYDKDF (reference sequence). Trimming accounts for 0 bases at V and 12 bases at J, while the number of junction bases matched to no gene is 5. There are 13 amino acids in the CDR3, from cysteine to phenylalanine inclusive. The entry retains the CDR3 DNA only, 39 bases that are in frame from base 1. In total, roughly 670 healthy bone marrow donors made up the cohort. At the time of sampling, every cohort member was nominally healthy, though immune exposures that went unrecorded were likely present. The donor was CMV seronegative and was included in the group of about 350 seronegative cohort members. A peripheral blood sample was provided by each donor, and peripheral blood mononuclear cells were used for TCR beta sequencing. Genomic DNA extraction from the blood cell samples was performed with the Qiagen DNeasy Blood Extraction Kit. About this clone: This receptor's antigen is unknown. No qualities accompany the bases; no much larger clone lies one base away.

The library relied on the immunoSEQ multiplex PCR assay. The multiplex PCR relied on a mix of 60 forward primers for TCR Vbeta segments and 13 reverse primers for TCR Jbeta segments. A multiplex PCR assay on genomic DNA amplified the CDR3 region of rearranged TCR beta genes. The Illumina HiSeq System was used to sequence the amplified TCR beta libraries as 87-base-pair reads. The authors processed their data as follows. In a later analysis, tens of millions of unique TCR beta chains were counted across the approximately 640 repertoires, and around 11 million of these chains were shared by at least two donors. Raw reads were error-corrected and collapsed into unique sequences with a nearest-neighbor algorithm that merged closely related sequences to remove PCR and sequencing errors. CDR3 sequences were aligned to IMGT reference sequences to assign V, D and J gene segments. For a sequence to be retained, a match of at least six nucleotides was required to both a V gene segment and a J gene segment. Rearrangements were classified as productive when the CDR3 lacked stop codons and remained in frame with V and J, and all other rearrangements were classified as non-productive. Following IMGT convention, CDR3 was defined as the stretch from the second conserved V-encoded cysteine up to the conserved J-encoded phenylalanine. Sequences without an unambiguous match to a single V gene segment were excluded from the earlier analysis of about 640 of the donors. An earlier analysis of fewer than 650 of the donors classified V segments as functional when productive rearrangements were above 56.7% and as segregating when the standard deviation between donors was above 5%. To diagnose cytomegalovirus status from the catalog of TCR beta chain sequences, a statistical classification framework was built. In a later analysis, V and J genes were assigned by comparing TCR nucleotide sequences against IMGT/GENE-DB human TR gene sequences. A later analysis assigned CDR3 sequences and most-parsimonious VDJ recombination scenarios with the TCRdist pipeline. A later analysis defined each TCR beta chain by its CDR3 amino acid sequence plus V-gene family, and excluded reads lacking a unique V-gene family. As a way to deal with suspected cross-contamination and a sequencing artifact, a later analysis dropped nearly 600 nucleotide sequences that were highly shared and had low generation probability. In a later analysis, a clonal expansion index was calculated for each public chain from normalized within-repertoire ranks of inferred template counts. Generation probabilities in a later analysis came from a VDJ recombination model fitted to out-of-frame rearrangements, and those results were checked against IGoR. A later analysis scored TCR-TCR, TCR-HLA and TCR-CMV co-occurrence with hypergeometric tests, applying a repertoire-size bias correction to TCR pairs. A later analysis estimated false discovery rates by permuting HLA or CMV assignments 20 times. In a later analysis, co-occurring TCRs were grouped with DBSCAN, and TCRdist sequence similarity was added when clustering was performed within HLA-allele-positive subsets. For co-occurrence clustering, repertoires with fewer than 30,000 or more than 120,000 public chains were excluded, along with four to six repertoires with anomalous nucleotide sharing. This immuneACCESS table, as held by TCRdb, lists in-frame sequences with V and J called but not all clones. Of the missing ones, under half trace to an unresolved V gene in checked studies; the others have no known cause. Clone size and V and J calls were adopted from that table, with D and trimming inferred from the DNA. This sample lists 85,000 to 100,000 clones; approximately 90% were detected once. The biggest ten clones account for approximately 2.2% of the sample.

The clonotype comes from a young man in good health and CMV-seronegative. Material for sequencing was PBMCs. Recombination connected TRBV15 to TRBJ1-5, and 7 junction bases match TRBD1. The DNA sequence reads TGTGCCACCAGCAGAGATTGGCGACAGGGCCAGCATTTT. Translated, this gives CATSRDWRQGQHF.